This T cell receptor beta chain derives from a study of CD8+ T cells in alopecia areata (dated by TCRdb to 2016 to 2018). Broadly, across the study: High-throughput TCRbeta sequencing was used to examine T cell clonal expansion in alopecia areata in both the C3H/HeJ mouse model and human patients. Clonality in the scalp was compared among normal scalp (n=4), patchy alopecia areata scalp (n=8), and alopecia totalis/universalis scalp (n=8). In humans, TCRbeta sequencing was performed on scalp tissue and on sorted CD4+ and CD8+ peripheral blood T cells from healthy controls and from patients with patchy or totalis/universalis alopecia areata. TCRbeta CDR3 regions were amplified by immunoSEQ multiplex PCR with 35 Vbeta forward and 13 Jbeta reverse primers. RNA was obtained with the PAXgene miRNA kit for fixed scalp, the miRNeasy kit for PBMCs, and the RNeasy kit for mouse skin.

Concerning this clone: Its binding antigen is unknown. No base quality values were provided; no much bigger clone lies one nucleotide off.

What the study reported, not specific to this receptor: Scalp TCR repertoire analysis is complicated because resident alphabeta T cells in normal human skin are also sequenced, whereas mouse skin is dominated by gammadelta T cells. TCR sequences shared between patients were less clear than in mice, possibly partly because of HLA diversity in the patient population. Compared with normal scalp, lesional scalp, particularly in alopecia totalis/universalis, had higher clonality and more expanded CD8+ clones, which suggests antigenic drive.

Compared with germline, V lacks 8 bases and J lacks 4 bases; bases without a gene match: 22. The germline V gene yields SNHLY for CDR1 and FYNNEI for CDR2. The CDR3 has 19 amino acids, counting the end cysteine and phenylalanine. Of the read, only the CDR3 DNA is kept; its 57 bases are in frame from base 1. PBMCs were isolated by density centrifugation and stained for CD3, CD4 and CD8, after which CD4+ and CD8+ T cells were sorted on a FACSAria. Scalp biopsies and blood samples were obtained from unaffected controls. Library method: the immunoSEQ multiplex PCR assay. To provide template for TCR sequencing, every sample had RNA extracted and reverse transcribed into cDNA. SuperScript III was used for first-strand cDNA synthesis, primed with a 2:1 mix of oligo-dT and random hexamers. A synthetic immune receptor repertoire was used to gauge amplification bias, and whatever bias remained was removed computationally. On the study's bioinformatics: Raw reads were preprocessed to remove errors, and CDR3 was defined by IMGT conventions from the conserved cysteine to phenylalanine. Clonality was calculated as 1 minus Shannon entropy normalized by log2 of the number of productive unique TCRs. Whether scalp clones were CD4 or CD8 was inferred by matching scalp TCRbeta sequences against CD4 and CD8 repertoires sorted from blood. Entries here come from immuneACCESS through TCRdb and include only in-frame sequences with V and J called. Some clones fail to appear in such tables; in the studies checked, an unresolved V gene covers under half of the shortfall, and the cause of the remainder is unknown. The D gene and trimming were derived from the DNA, and the V and J assignments and clone size from that table. This sample comprises around 190,000 clones, around 50% of them detected only once. The ten biggest clones cover approximately 4.9% of the sample.

The V and J segments used are TRBV2 and TRBJ2-3, and 9 junction bases match TRBD2. The sample taken for sequencing was CD8+ T cells sorted from blood. The TCR comes from a human donor in good health. The CDR3 protein sequence reads: CASGSGALEASGEADTQYF. In nucleotide form, the sequence is TGTGCCAGCGGGAGTGGGGCTCTGGAGGCTAGCGGGGAAGCAGATACGCAGTATTTT.